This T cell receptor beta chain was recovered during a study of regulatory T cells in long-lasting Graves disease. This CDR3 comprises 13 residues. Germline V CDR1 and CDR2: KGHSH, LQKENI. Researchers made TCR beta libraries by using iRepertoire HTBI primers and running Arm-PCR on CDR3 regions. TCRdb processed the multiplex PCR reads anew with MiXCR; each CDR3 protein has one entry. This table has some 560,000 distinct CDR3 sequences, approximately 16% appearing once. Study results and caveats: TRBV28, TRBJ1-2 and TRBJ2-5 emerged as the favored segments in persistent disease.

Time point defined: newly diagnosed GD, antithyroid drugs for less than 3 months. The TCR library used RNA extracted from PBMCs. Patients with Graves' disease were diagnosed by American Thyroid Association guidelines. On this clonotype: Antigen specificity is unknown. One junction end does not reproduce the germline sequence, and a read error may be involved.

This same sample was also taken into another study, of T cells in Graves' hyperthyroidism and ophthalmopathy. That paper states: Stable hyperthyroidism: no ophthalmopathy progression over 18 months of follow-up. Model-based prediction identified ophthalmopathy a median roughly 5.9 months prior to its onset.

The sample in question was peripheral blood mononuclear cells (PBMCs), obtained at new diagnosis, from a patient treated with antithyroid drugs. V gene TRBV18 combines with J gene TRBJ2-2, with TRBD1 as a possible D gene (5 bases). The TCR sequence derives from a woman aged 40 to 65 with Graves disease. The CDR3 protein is CASPPRDSGELFF. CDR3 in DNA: TGTGCCAGCCCACCCAGGGATTCGGGGGAGCTGTTTTTT.